The 23 T cell receptor beta chains reported below all come from one sample, sequenced in a study of blood T cell repertoires in COVID-19. TCRdb's table, derived via immunoSEQ multiplex PCR, lists solely in-frame clones and lacks some. This table holds fewer than 250,000 clones, around 82% found once. Source material: peripheral blood. These receptor sequences come from a woman aged 40 to 50 with active or convalescent COVID-19.

This clone was detected many times. This sequence joins TRBV6-2 or TRBV6-3 and TRBJ1-5, with 8 bases that match TRBD1. The CDR3 extends over 13 amino acids. The ends lost 5 bases at V and 6 bases at J; junction bases unmatched: 3. Germline-derived CDR1 and CDR2 are MNHEY and SVGEGT. CDR3 sequence: CASSPTGGQPQHF. The CDR3 DNA sequence: TGTGCCAGCAGTCCAACAGGGGGTCAGCCCCAGCATTTT.

As regards this clone: Other nucleotide sequences from this sample produce the same CDR3. The V call is TRBV24-1, the J call TRBJ2-5; D is possibly TRBD2 (6 bases). V was pared by 2 bases and J by 2 bases, with 11 bases between. Germline V gene sequence: CDR1 KGHDR, CDR2 SFDVKD. CDR3 length: 15 amino acids. In nucleotides, the CDR3 is TGTGCCACCAGTGATTCCGGGACTGGACAAGAGACCCAGTACTTC. Translation gives CATSDSGTGQETQYF.

This clone has only one observation. The V gene is TRBV6-2 or TRBV6-3, the J gene TRBJ2-5; TRBD2 might be the D (6 bases). The CDR3 has 15 amino acids. Trimming pared 0 bases from V and 4 bases from J, leaving 12 bases between. Germline-derived CDR1 and CDR2 are MNHEY and SVGEGT. The CDR3 DNA reads TGTGCCAGCAGTTACTCAGAGGGAGGCTCAGAGACCCAGTACTTC. Translated: CASSYSEGGSETQYF.

The V gene is TRBV10-3, the J gene TRBJ2-2, with 9 bases lining up with TRBD2. CDR3 size: 15 residues. Trimming removed 7 bases from V and 4 bases from J; junction bases left unmatched: 7. Germline V gene sequence: CDR1 ENHRY, CDR2 SYGVKD. Here the CDR3 DNA reads TGTGCCATCACCCCCGGGACTAGCAGCACCGGGGAGCTGTTTTTT. Protein sequence: CAITPGTSSTGELFF.

V usage is TRBV18 and J usage is TRBJ1-2; 9 nucleotides agree with TRBD1. V was clipped by 3 bases and J by 5 bases; unmatched bases: 1. The CDR3 is made up of 13 amino acids. Germline V gene data show CDR1 as KGHSH and CDR2 as LQKENI. The CDR3 DNA sequence: TGTGCCAGCTCACCGGGACAGGGTTATGGCTACACCTTC. Residues: CASSPGQGYGYTF.

The gene calls are TRBV5-1 and TRBJ1-2; perhaps TRBD1 as D (5 bases). Germline-derived CDR1 and CDR2 are SGHRS and YFSETQ. The CDR3 extends over 13 amino acids. V was trimmed by 1 base and J by 4 bases, leaving 8 bases between them. Written as DNA, the CDR3 is TGCGCCAGCAGCTTGTTACAGGCCTATGGCTACACCTTC. Its protein is CASSLLQAYGYTF.

Here the CDR3 reads CASTGQENTEAFF. For the CDR3, the DNA is TGTGCCAGCACCGGACAGGAGAACACTGAAGCTTTCTTT. This chain links TRBV6-5 with TRBJ1-1; 7 bases line up with TRBD1. The V gene end was trimmed by 7 bases and the J gene end by 1 base; junction bases not matched to a gene: 3. Germline values: CDR1 MNHEY, CDR2 SVGAGI. The CDR3 is 13 amino acids.

The chain uses TRBV28 and TRBJ2-5, with TRBD2 as a possible D gene (5 bases). V shed 6 bases and J shed 1 base, with 9 bases lying between them. Germline-derived CDR1 and CDR2 are MDHEN and SYDVKM. This CDR3 region has 13 residues. The CDR3: CASREDPQETQYF. DNA of the CDR3: TGTGCCAGCAGGGAGGACCCCCAAGAGACCCAGTACTTC. The whole variable domain, filled in from reference TRBV28 and TRBJ2-5, reads DVKVTQSSRYLVKRTGEKVFLECVQDMDHENMFWYRQDPGLGLRLIYFSYDVKMKEKGDIPEGYSVSREKKERFSLILESASTNQTSMYLCASREDPQETQYFGPGTRLLVL.

The chain couples TRBV19 to TRBJ1-4; D not resolved. The germline V gene has CDR1 LNHDA and CDR2 SQIVND (reference sequence). V was pared by 5 bases and J by 0 bases, with 7 bases between. The CDR3 consists of 14 residues. The CDR3 here is CASSPSATNEKLFF. As DNA, the CDR3 is TGTGCCAGTAGTCCGTCTGCAACTAATGAAAAACTGTTTTTT.

For the CDR3, the DNA is TGTGCCAGCAGTCCCCTGTTGAGGGGGCCTAGCAATCAGCCCCAGCATTTT. Its translation: CASSPLLRGPSNQPQHF. This rearrangement joins TRBV27 to TRBJ1-5, with 7 bases identical to TRBD1. Trimming cost V 5 bases and J 0 bases; bases outside gene matches: 10. Germline loops: CDR1 MNHEY, CDR2 SMNVEV (reference sequence). The CDR3 consists of 17 residues.

V is TRBV6-5 and J is TRBJ1-6; D remains ambiguous. The germline gives CDR1 MNHEY, CDR2 SVGAGI. Trimming stripped 0 bases from V and 7 bases from J, with 4 bases between. CDR3 length: 13 residues. The CDR3 DNA sequence: TGTGCCAGCAGTTACTCACAGAATTCACCCCTCCACTTT. Translated: CASSYSQNSPLHF.

The chain couples TRBV28 to TRBJ2-5; a possible D gene is TRBD1 (5 bases). Trimming shortened V by 6 bases and J by 1 base, and 15 bases separated the two germline ends. The CDR3 runs 15 residues. Germline lookup yields CDR1 MDHEN and CDR2 SYDVKM. CDR3: CASRPPQGIQETQYF. CDR3 DNA: TGTGCCAGCAGACCCCCTCAGGGAATCCAAGAGACCCAGTACTTC.

This clone was detected only a few times. V gene TRBV2 combines with J gene TRBJ1-2; TRBD1 aligns across 9 bases. Germline V gene sequence: CDR1 SNHLY, CDR2 FYNNEI. The CDR3 is 14 amino acids. J was trimmed by 4 bases and V by 11 bases; bases with no gene match: 11. The DNA for the CDR3 is TGTGCCGGGGGGACAGGGAGGCTACTCTATGGCTACACCTTC. Protein: CAGGTGRLLYGYTF.

This clone was detected once. The CDR3, as DNA: TGTGCCAGTAGGACTACCTCTAACACAGATACGCAGTATTTT. Protein sequence: CASRTTSNTDTQYF. The chain combines TRBV19 with TRBJ2-3; possibly TRBD2 for D (5 bases). The CDR3 contains 14 residues. Looked up from germline, CDR1 is LNHDA and CDR2 is SQIVND (reference sequence). Trimming pared 6 bases from V and 2 bases from J, leaving 12 bases between.

The rearrangement links TRBV4-1 to TRBJ1-2; 7 bases match TRBD1. V lost 1 base and J lost 8; bases outside the gene matches: 16. Germline V gene sequence: CDR1 MGHRA, CDR2 YSYEKL. The CDR3 has 17 amino acids. The CDR3 DNA sequence: TGCGCCAGCAGCCAAGTTGCGCTTAACCGGGACAGCGAAGGCTACACCTTC. This encodes CASSQVALNRDSEGYTF.

A word on this clone: Other nucleotide sequences from this sample produce the same CDR3. The gene calls are TRBV5-1 and TRBJ1-6; 10 positions agree with TRBD1. The germline V gene encodes CDR1 SGHRS and CDR2 YFSETQ. V lost 4 bases to trimming and J lost 7 bases; unmatched junction nucleotides: 2. The CDR3 consists of 14 residues. This chain's CDR3 is CASSRTGGNSPLHF. The CDR3 DNA follows: TGCGCCAGCAGCAGGACAGGGGGAAATTCACCCCTCCACTTT.

The CDR3 spells CASSLGGLGDTQYF. Here the CDR3 DNA reads TGCGCCAGCAGCCTGGGGGGATTGGGGGATACGCAGTATTTT. The chain carries TRBV4-3 and TRBJ2-3, with TRBD2 as a possible D gene (6 bases). Trimming shortened V by 4 bases and J by 6 bases, and 14 bases separated the two germline ends. This CDR3 has 14 residues. Germline V gene data show CDR1 as LGHNA and CDR2 as YSLEER.

V and J are TRBV5-4 and TRBJ1-2, with TRBD1 matching over 7 bases. The CDR3 extends over 15 amino acids. The V gene's germline CDR1 is SGHNT and CDR2 YYREEE (reference sequence). V dropped 4 bases and J dropped 4; count of bases not matched to a gene: 10. DNA of the CDR3: TGTGCCAGCAGCACGGGATCAACAGGGGTCTATGGCTACACCTTC. Amino acid sequence: CASSTGSTGVYGYTF.

The chain is built from TRBV7-3 and TRBJ2-1; D is uncertain. V was clipped by 3 bases and J by 6 bases, with 15 bases between them. The CDR3 covers 15 residues. Germline values: CDR1 SGHTA, CDR2 FQGTGA. The CDR3 is CASSFSDSPRNEQFF. For the CDR3, the DNA is TGTGCCAGCAGCTTTTCAGACTCCCCCCGCAATGAGCAGTTCTTC.

This clone was counted a single time. This chain connects TRBV5-1 to TRBJ1-2; 9 bases map to TRBD1. V lost 0 bases to trimming and J lost 1 base; unmatched junction nucleotides: 7. The germline V gene has CDR1 SGHRS and CDR2 YFSETQ. The CDR3 totals 17 residues. Written as DNA, the CDR3 is TGCGCCAGCAGCTTGGAAGGGACAGGGCTAGATAACTATGGCTACACCTTC. Its translation is CASSLEGTGLDNYGYTF.

This sequence joins TRBV12-3 or TRBV12-4 and TRBJ1-2; weak D call: TRBD1 (5 bases). V was clipped by 2 bases and J by 6 bases, with 10 bases between them. The CDR3 covers 13 residues. CDR3 nucleotide sequence: TGTGCCAGCAGTTTAAGGAGGGACCATGGCTACACCTTC. Its translation is CASSLRRDHGYTF.

This clone has just a few counts. The chain combines TRBV6-5 with TRBJ2-7, with D possibly matching TRBD1 (5 bases). This CDR3 has 15 amino acids. Germline CDR1 MNHEY, CDR2 SVGAGI. Trimming stripped 2 bases from V and 4 bases from J, with 15 bases between. This CDR3 reads CASSYRGQGVYEQYF. CDR3 coding DNA: TGTGCCAGCAGTTACAGGGGCCAGGGCGTATACGAGCAGTACTTC.

V and J are TRBV7-9 and TRBJ1-3; 9 bases map to TRBD1. The CDR3 extends over 18 amino acids. V shed 0 bases, J shed 3 bases, and the junction held 9 bases outside the gene matches. Germline-derived CDR1 and CDR2 are SEHNR and FQNEAQ (reference sequence). The CDR3 is CASSLAGTGTPLGNTIYF. In DNA form, the CDR3 reads TGTGCCAGCAGCTTAGCGGGGACAGGGACTCCCCTTGGAAACACCATATATTTT.